This TCR beta chain was identified during a study of long-term antiretroviral therapy in people with HIV. The run of the v3.0 immunoSEQ assay was at survey level. Method: immunoSEQ multiplex PCR; TCRdb's copy keeps in-frame clones and lacks some. The data contain tens of thousands of clones, approximately 86% of them singletons. Findings and limits, study-wide: Older ART regimens were possibly in use when the blood was collected between about 2003 and 2017. Narrower CDR3 length ranges marked HIV repertoires relative to controls. Dominance of pre-ART expanded clones persisted, fluctuating and often declining after ART.

A note on this clone: No antigen is known for it.

The ends were cut back, 0 bases at V and 16 bases at J, with 16 bases in the middle. From germline, CDR1 is ENHRY and CDR2 SYGVKD. This CDR3 is built from 13 residues. The study used samples holding roughly 0.95-11 million cryopreserved PBMC before DNA extraction. The sample consisted of unsorted PBMCs, taken 1.6 years after starting antiretroviral therapy. The rearrangement joins TRBV10-3 to TRBJ2-1; D gene uncertain. This sequence was found in a man in his forties or fifties with HIV. Written as DNA, the CDR3 is TGTGCCATCAGTGAGTCGAATGAGGCAGGCCCTTTCTTC. This encodes CAISESNEAGPFF.